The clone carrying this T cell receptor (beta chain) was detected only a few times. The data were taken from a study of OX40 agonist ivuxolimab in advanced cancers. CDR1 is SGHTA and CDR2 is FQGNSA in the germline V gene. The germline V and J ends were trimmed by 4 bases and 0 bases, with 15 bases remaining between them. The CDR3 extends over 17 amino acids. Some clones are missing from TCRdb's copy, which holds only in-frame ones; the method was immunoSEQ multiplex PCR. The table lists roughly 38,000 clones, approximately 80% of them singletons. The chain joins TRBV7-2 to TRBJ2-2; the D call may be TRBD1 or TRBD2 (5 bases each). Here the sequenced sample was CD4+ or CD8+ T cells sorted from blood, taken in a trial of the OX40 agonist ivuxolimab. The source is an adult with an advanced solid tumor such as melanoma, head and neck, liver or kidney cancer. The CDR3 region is CASSSFPRGPNTGELFF. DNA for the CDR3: TGTGCCAGCAGCTCCTTTCCCCGGGGCCCGAACACCGGGGAGCTGTTTTTT.